This is a list of T cell receptor beta chains from one sample in a study of OX40 agonist ivuxolimab in advanced cancers. Method: immunoSEQ multiplex PCR; TCRdb's copy keeps in-frame clones and lacks some. This table holds just over 35,000 clones, 70% to 85% found once. Here the sequenced sample was CD4+ or CD8+ T cells sorted from blood, taken in a trial of the OX40 agonist ivuxolimab. The receptors originated from an adult with an advanced solid tumor such as melanoma, head and neck, liver or kidney cancer. Each CDR3 is given with its conserved first and last residue. D genes are given only for firm matches. Size tells how often a clone was seen (once, few, many) or the class of an expanded clone, and some rows leave it out.

D | size | J | V | CDR3 | DNA
TRBD2 | NA | TRBJ2-3 | TRBV27 | CASRPGTSVTDTQYF | TGTGCCAGCAGACCCGGGACTAGCGTCACGGATACGCAGTATTTT
TRBD1 | NA | TRBJ1-5 | TRBV2 | CASSERTGGLGDQPQHF | TGTGCCAGCAGTGAAAGGACAGGGGGCCTTGGGGATCAGCCCCAGCATTTT
NA | few | TRBJ2-7 | TRBV2 | CASSPGSTYEQYF | TGTGCCAGCAGTCCAGGATCGACCTACGAGCAGTACTTC
NA | NA | TRBJ2-7 | TRBV11-2 | CASSLEPSSYEQYF | TGTGCCAGCAGCTTAGAGCCGAGCTCCTACGAGCAGTACTTC
NA | NA | TRBJ2-2 | TRBV5-8 | CASSLARGRTGELFF | TGTGCCAGCAGCTTGGCCAGGGGACGCACCGGGGAGCTGTTTTTT
NA | NA | TRBJ1-2 | TRBV18 | CASLGTGVGYTF | TGTGCCAGCTTAGGGACCGGAGTCGGCTACACCTTC
TRBD1 | NA | TRBJ2-1 | TRBV6-5 | CASRPGTGAKNEQFF | TGTGCCAGCAGGCCCGGGACAGGGGCAAAAAATGAGCAGTTCTTC
NA | NA | TRBJ1-2 | TRBV5-4 | CASSPTLNIGIHGYTF | TGCGCCAGCAGCCCCACACTCAATATCGGGATTCATGGCTACACCTTC
TRBD1 | NA | TRBJ2-1 | TRBV2 | CASRRQGPEQFF | TGTGCCAGCAGGCGACAGGGACCTGAGCAGTTCTTC
NA | NA | TRBJ2-7 | TRBV5-1 | CASSFSHEQYF | TGCGCCAGCAGCTTTAGCCACGAGCAGTACTTC
TRBD1 | NA | TRBJ1-5 | TRBV6-6 | CAVLSPGQGRIQPQHF | TGTGCCGTTCTGAGCCCGGGACAGGGTCGTATTCAGCCCCAGCATTTT
TRBD1 | NA | TRBJ2-4 | TRBV5-4 | CASSDGNRGPQNIQYF | TGTGCCAGCAGCGACGGGAACAGGGGGCCCCAAAACATTCAGTACTTC
NA | NA | TRBJ1-1 | TRBV30 | CACEKGVSSRLAEAFF | TGTGCCTGCGAAAAGGGGGTCTCGTCTAGATTAGCTGAAGCTTTCTTT
NA | NA | TRBJ1-6 | TRBV19 | CATLGNTNSPLHF | TGTGCCACCCTGGGCAATACGAATTCACCCCTCCACTTT
NA | NA | TRBJ1-2 | TRBV9 | CASSVAGASYGYTF | TGTGCCAGCAGCGTAGCGGGGGCGAGCTATGGCTACACCTTC
NA | NA | TRBJ2-5 | TRBV30 | CAWSAPVSEQYF | TGTGCCTGGAGTGCACCGGTGAGTGAGCAGTACTTC
NA | NA | TRBJ1-1 | TRBV6-5 | CATRTANTEAFF | TGTGCCACTAGGACTGCGAACACTGAAGCTTTCTTT
TRBD1 | NA | TRBJ2-4 | TRBV2 | CASNYIRGLAKNIQYF | TGTGCCAGCAACTACATCAGGGGGCTAGCCAAAAACATTCAGTACTTC
NA | NA | TRBJ2-3 | TRBV30 | CAWSEGLLHTDTQYF | TGTGCCTGGAGCGAGGGCCTACTCCACACAGATACGCAGTATTTT
TRBD1 | NA | TRBJ2-5 | TRBV7-9 | CASSLQGQQETQYF | TGTGCCAGCAGCTTGCAGGGACAGCAAGAGACCCAGTACTTC
TRBD1 | NA | TRBJ2-6 | TRBV15 | CATSRGTGISGANVLTF | TGTGCCACCAGCAGAGGGACAGGGATCTCTGGGGCCAACGTCCTGACTTTC
TRBD2 | NA | TRBJ2-1 | TRBV7-8 | CASSLWVASGGANEQFF | TGTGCCAGCAGCTTATGGGTCGCTAGCGGGGGGGCAAATGAGCAGTTCTTC
NA | NA | TRBJ1-6 | TRBV7-2 | CASSLFTGGVNSPLHF | TGTGCCAGCAGCTTATTCACGGGCGGCGTTAATTCACCCCTCCACTTT
TRBD2 | NA | TRBJ2-2 | TRBV7-6 | CASSLGTSGAPGELFF | TGTGCCAGCAGCTTAGGGACTAGCGGGGCTCCCGGGGAGCTGTTTTTT
TRBD1 | NA | TRBJ1-3 | TRBV30 | CAWSDGTGSGNTIYF | TGTGCCTGGAGTGACGGGACAGGCTCTGGAAACACCATATATTTT
NA | NA | TRBJ1-4 | TRBV7-9 | CASSLVGGPNEKLFF | TGTGCCAGCAGCTTAGTAGGGGGGCCTAATGAAAAACTGTTTTTT
NA | NA | TRBJ1-1 | TRBV21-1 | CASSKGGGRRNTEAFF | TGTGCCAGCAGCAAGGGGGGGGGCCGTAGGAACACTGAAGCTTTCTTT
NA | NA | TRBJ2-6 | TRBV6-5 | CASGRAGANVLTF | TGTGCCAGCGGACGGGCTGGGGCCAACGTCCTGACTTTC
NA | few | TRBJ2-5 | TRBV5-4 | CASSQEGGGGETQYF | TGTGCCAGCAGCCAAGAAGGGGGGGGAGGTGAGACCCAGTACTTC
NA | NA | TRBJ1-3 | TRBV4-2 | CASSQGKGAGNTIYF | TGTGCCAGCAGCCAAGGAAAGGGAGCAGGAAACACCATATATTTT
NA | few | TRBJ2-7 | TRBV7-9 | CASTNSRVSSYEQYF | TGTGCCAGCACAAACAGCAGGGTGAGCTCCTACGAGCAGTACTTC
NA | few | TRBJ1-2 | TRBV5-1 | CASSVGEIGYGYTF | TGCGCCAGCAGCGTGGGGGAAATTGGCTATGGCTACACCTTC
NA | few | TRBJ2-1 | TRBV4-1 | CASSLGSSLAGEQFF | TGCGCCAGCAGCCTAGGGTCTAGCCTAGCTGGTGAGCAGTTCTTC
NA | NA | TRBJ1-5 | TRBV6-1 | CASTTAGGPQHF | TGTGCCAGCACCACCGCGGGGGGGCCCCAGCATTTT
NA | NA | TRBJ2-2 | TRBV18 | CASSPGVARTGELFF | TGTGCCAGCTCACCCGGGGTCGCCAGGACCGGGGAGCTGTTTTTT
NA | few | TRBJ2-2 | TRBV9 | CASSVRESGELFF | TGTGCCAGCAGCGTTAGGGAGTCCGGGGAGCTGTTTTTT
TRBD1 | NA | TRBJ1-6 | TRBV5-4 | CASSSGGFAYNSPLHF | TGTGCCAGCAGCTCAGGGGGGTTTGCCTATAATTCACCCCTCCACTTT
NA | NA | TRBJ1-4 | TRBV7-9 | CASSSTGGNEKLFF | TGTGCCAGCAGCTCCACAGGTGGAAATGAAAAACTGTTTTTT
NA | NA | TRBJ1-5 | TRBV27 | CASRKGGQGVGQPQHF | TGTGCCAGCAGGAAGGGAGGGCAGGGAGTGGGACAGCCCCAGCATTTT
NA | few | TRBJ1-5 | TRBV18 | CASSPGGRNQPQHF | TGTGCCAGCTCACCAGGGGGACGCAATCAGCCCCAGCATTTT
NA | NA | TRBJ2-2 | TRBV2 | CASSVYTLGELFF | TGTGCCAGCAGTGTCTACACCCTAGGGGAGCTGTTTTTT
NA | NA | TRBJ1-1 | TRBV6-5 | CASSSGTEAFF | TGTGCCAGCAGTTCTGGCACTGAAGCTTTCTTT
NA | NA | TRBJ2-3 | TRBV19 | CASSIGGQSDTQYF | TGTGCCAGTAGTATAGGGGGGCAGTCGGATACGCAGTATTTT
NA | once | TRBJ1-1 | TRBV19 | CASSIIRQSAEAFF | TGTGCCAGTAGTATAATCCGGCAGAGCGCTGAAGCTTTCTTT
TRBD1 | NA | TRBJ1-6 | TRBV10-3 | CASRAGPGQNSPLHF | TGTGCCAGCAGAGCCGGACCGGGACAGAATTCACCCCTCCACTTT
NA | NA | TRBJ1-1 | TRBV19 | CASSTSGRDTEAFF | TGTGCCAGTAGTACGTCGGGGAGGGACACTGAAGCTTTCTTT
TRBD1 | NA | TRBJ1-2 | TRBV5-1 | CASSLAPGQGDGYTF | TGCGCCAGCAGCTTGGCCCCGGGACAGGGTGATGGCTACACCTTC
NA | NA | TRBJ2-3 | TRBV7-2 | CASRTGDTQYF | TGTGCCAGCCGCACGGGAGATACGCAGTATTTT
NA | few | TRBJ2-7 | TRBV2 | CASSKGREQYF | TGTGCCAGCAGTAAGGGCCGCGAGCAGTACTTC
NA | NA | TRBJ1-1 | TRBV7-3 | CASSLYGEAFF | TGTGCCAGCAGCTTATACGGGGAAGCTTTCTTT
NA | NA | TRBJ1-2 | TRBV9 | CASQTGLRGYTF | TGTGCCAGCCAAACAGGGCTTAGAGGCTACACCTTC
TRBD1 | few | TRBJ2-2 | TRBV19 | CASSVTGGSYGELFF | TGTGCCAGTAGTGTGACAGGGGGCTCGTACGGGGAGCTGTTTTTT
NA | NA | TRBJ1-6 | TRBV4-2 | CASSQEARANSPLHF | TGTGCCAGCAGCCAAGAGGCGCGGGCTAATTCACCCCTCCACTTT
NA | NA | TRBJ1-2 | TRBV5-1 | CASSVDRNGYTF | TGCGCCAGCAGCGTTGACAGGAATGGCTACACCTTC
NA | NA | TRBJ1-1 | TRBV11-2 | CASSSADRNEAFF | TGTGCCAGCAGCTCAGCAGACAGGAATGAAGCTTTCTTT